This entry concerns a single T cell receptor (beta chain). What it binds is unknown. The data were taken from a study of cytomegalovirus exposure and HLA in healthy donors. As for the study in general: Earlier, 150 million to 200 million T cells were analyzed, and some 120 million unique TCR beta sequences were found among them.

Study-level findings and limits: For most TCR beta V segments, an earlier analysis put the productive rate at about 87% or about 30% of the time.

PCR used 60 Vbeta primers and 13 Jbeta primers. TCRdb keeps only in-frame clones here, not all; method: immunoSEQ multiplex PCR. The sample consists of roughly 180,000 clones, about 82% of them appearing once. The TCR sequence derives from a woman younger than 45 in good health and CMV-seronegative. Source material: PBMCs.

CDR3 coding DNA: TGTGCCAGCAGCCAGACTCAGAACACTGAAGCTTTCTTT. This codes for CASSQTQNTEAFF. The V gene is TRBV16, the J gene TRBJ1-1; D is undetermined. Deletions cut 3 bases from V and 1 base from J, with 6 bases between. Germline CDR1 and CDR2: KGHSY and FQNENV. CDR3 size: 13 residues.